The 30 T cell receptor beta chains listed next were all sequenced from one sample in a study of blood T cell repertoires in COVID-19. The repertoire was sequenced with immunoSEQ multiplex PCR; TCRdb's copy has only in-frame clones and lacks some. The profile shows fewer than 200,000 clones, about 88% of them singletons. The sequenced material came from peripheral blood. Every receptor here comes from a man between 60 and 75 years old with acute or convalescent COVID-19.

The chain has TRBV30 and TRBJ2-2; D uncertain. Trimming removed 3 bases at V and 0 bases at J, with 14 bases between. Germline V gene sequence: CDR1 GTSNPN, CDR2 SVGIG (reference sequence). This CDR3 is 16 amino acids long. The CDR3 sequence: CAWSADGEANTGELFF. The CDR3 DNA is TGTGCCTGGAGCGCCGACGGAGAGGCGAACACCGGGGAGCTGTTTTTT.

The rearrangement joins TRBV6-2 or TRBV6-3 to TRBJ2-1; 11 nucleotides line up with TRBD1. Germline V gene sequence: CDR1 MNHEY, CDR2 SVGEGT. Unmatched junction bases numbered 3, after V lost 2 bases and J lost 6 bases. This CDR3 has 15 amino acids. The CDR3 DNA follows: TGTGCCAGCAGTTACACGGGACAGGGGGTCAATGAGCAGTTCTTC. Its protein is CASSYTGQGVNEQFF.

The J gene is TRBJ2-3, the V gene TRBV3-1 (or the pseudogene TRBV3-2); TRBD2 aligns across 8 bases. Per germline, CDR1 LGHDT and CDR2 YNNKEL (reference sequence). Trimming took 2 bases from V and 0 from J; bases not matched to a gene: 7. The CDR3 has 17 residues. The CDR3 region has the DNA TGTGCCAGCAGCCAAAGTTCCCCTAGCGGGAGCACAGATACGCAGTATTTT. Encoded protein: CASSQSSPSGSTDTQYF.

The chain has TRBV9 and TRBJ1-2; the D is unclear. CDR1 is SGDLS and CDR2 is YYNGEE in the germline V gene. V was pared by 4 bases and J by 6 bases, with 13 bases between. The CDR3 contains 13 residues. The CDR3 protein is CASSLGWGDGYTF. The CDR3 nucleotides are TGTGCCAGCAGCCTAGGATGGGGAGATGGCTACACCTTC.

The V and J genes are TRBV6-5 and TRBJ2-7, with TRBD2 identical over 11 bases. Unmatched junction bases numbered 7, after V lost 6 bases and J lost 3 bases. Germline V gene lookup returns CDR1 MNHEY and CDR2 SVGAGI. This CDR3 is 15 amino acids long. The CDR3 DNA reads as TGTGCCAGCAGAGTAACTAGCGGGAGTGGCTACGAGCAGTACTTC. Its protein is CASRVTSGSGYEQYF.

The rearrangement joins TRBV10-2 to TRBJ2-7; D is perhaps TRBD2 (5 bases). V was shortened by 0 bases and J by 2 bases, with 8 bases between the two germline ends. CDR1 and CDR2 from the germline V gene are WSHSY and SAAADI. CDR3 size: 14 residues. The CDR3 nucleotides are TGCGCCAGCAGTGAGTCCGTGGGAGCCTACGAGCAGTACGTC. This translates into CASSESVGAYEQYV.

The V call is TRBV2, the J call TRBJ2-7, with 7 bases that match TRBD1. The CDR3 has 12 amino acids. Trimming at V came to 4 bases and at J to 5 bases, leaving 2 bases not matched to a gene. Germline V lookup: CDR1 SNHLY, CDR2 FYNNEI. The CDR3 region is CASSGQGDEQYV. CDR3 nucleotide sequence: TGTGCCAGCAGTGGACAGGGCGACGAGCAGTACGTC.

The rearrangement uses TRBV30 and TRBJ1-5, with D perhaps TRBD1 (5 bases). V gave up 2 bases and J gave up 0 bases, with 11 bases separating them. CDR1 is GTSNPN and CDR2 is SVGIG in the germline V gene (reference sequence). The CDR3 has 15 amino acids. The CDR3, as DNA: TGTGCCTGGAGTTTTGACAGAGATAGCAATCAGCCCCAGCATTTT. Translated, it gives CAWSFDRDSNQPQHF.

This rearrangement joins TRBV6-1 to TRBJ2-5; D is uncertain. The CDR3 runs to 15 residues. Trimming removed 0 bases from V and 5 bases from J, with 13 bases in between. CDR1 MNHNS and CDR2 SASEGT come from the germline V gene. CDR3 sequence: CASSEALVSRETQYF. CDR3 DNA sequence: TGTGCCAGCAGTGAAGCGCTCGTGTCGCGGGAGACCCAGTACTTC.

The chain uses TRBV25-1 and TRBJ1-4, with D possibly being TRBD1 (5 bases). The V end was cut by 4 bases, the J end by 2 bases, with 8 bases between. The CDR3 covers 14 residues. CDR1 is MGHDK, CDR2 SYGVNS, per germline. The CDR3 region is CASSAGSTNEKLFF. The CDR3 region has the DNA TGTGCCAGCAGTGCAGGGTCTACTAATGAAAAACTGTTTTTT.

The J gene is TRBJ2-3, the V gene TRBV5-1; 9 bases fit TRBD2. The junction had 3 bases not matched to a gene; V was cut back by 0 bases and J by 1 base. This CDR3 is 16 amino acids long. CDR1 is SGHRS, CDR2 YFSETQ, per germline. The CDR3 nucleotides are TGCGCCAGCAGCTTGGTAGCGGGGGCCCGCACAGATACGCAGTATTTT. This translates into CASSLVAGARTDTQYF.

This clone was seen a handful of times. The DNA of the CDR3 is TGTGCCACCAGTGATCAGGGATTTGGCTACACCTTC. Amino acid sequence: CATSDQGFGYTF. This chain joins TRBV24-1 and TRBJ1-2; tentative D call: TRBD1 (5 bases). Germline V gene sequence: CDR1 KGHDR, CDR2 SFDVKD. Deletions cut 3 bases from V and 7 bases from J, with 8 bases between. The CDR3 has 12 residues.

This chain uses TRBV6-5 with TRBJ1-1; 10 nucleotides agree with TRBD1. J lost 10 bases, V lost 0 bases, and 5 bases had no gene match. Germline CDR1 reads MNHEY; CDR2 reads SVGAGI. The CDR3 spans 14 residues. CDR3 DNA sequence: TGTGCCAGCAGTTACTCTAGGACAGGGGGGGGAGCTTTCTTT. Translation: CASSYSRTGGGAFF.

The CDR3 spells CASNSGTGDNEQFF. The DNA of the CDR3 is TGTGCCAGCAATTCCGGGACAGGTGACAATGAGCAGTTCTTC. The V call is TRBV2, the J call TRBJ2-1, with TRBD1 matching over 8 bases. Germline V gene data show CDR1 as SNHLY and CDR2 as FYNNEI. Germline trimming cut 7 bases from V and 5 bases from J; bases unmatched to any gene: 7. This CDR3 has 14 residues.

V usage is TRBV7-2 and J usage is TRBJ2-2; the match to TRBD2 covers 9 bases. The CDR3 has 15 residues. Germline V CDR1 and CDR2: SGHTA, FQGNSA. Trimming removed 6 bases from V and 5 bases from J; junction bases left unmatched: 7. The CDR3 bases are TGTGCCAGCAGGATTAGCGGGAGAAGGACCGGGGAGCTGTTTTTT. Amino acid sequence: CASRISGRRTGELFF. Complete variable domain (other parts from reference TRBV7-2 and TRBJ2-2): GAGVSQSPSNKVTEKGKDVELRCDPISGHTALYWYRQSLGQGLEFLIYFQGNSAPDKSGLPSDRFSAERTGGSVSTLTIQRTQQEDSAVYLCASRISGRRTGELFFGEGSRLTVL.

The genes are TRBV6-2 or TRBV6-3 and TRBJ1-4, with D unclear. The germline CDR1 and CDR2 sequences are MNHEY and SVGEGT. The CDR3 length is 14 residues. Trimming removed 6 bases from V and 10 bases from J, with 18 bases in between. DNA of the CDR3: TGTGCCAGCAGCCAAACACGCGGAGAGGGAAAACTGTTTTTT. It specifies CASSQTRGEGKLFF.

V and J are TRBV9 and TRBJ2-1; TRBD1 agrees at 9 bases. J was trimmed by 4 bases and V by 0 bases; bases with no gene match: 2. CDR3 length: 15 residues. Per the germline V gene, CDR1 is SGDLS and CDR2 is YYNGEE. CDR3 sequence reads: CASSVGDRAYNEQFF. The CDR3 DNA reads TGTGCCAGCAGCGTAGGGGACAGGGCATACAATGAGCAGTTCTTC.

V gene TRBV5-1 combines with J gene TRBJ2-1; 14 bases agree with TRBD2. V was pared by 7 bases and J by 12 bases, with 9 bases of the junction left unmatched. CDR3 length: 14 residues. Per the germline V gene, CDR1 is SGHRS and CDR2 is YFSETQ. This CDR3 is CASRGTSGSPRQFF. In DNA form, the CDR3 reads TGCGCCAGCCGGGGGACTAGCGGGAGCCCCAGGCAGTTCTTC.

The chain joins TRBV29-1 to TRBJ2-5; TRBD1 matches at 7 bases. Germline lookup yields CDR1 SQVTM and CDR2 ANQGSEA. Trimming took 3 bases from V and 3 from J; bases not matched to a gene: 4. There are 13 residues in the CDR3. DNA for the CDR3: TGCAGCGTTGACAGGCAGGGGGAAGAGACCCAGTACTTC. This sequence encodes CSVDRQGEETQYF.

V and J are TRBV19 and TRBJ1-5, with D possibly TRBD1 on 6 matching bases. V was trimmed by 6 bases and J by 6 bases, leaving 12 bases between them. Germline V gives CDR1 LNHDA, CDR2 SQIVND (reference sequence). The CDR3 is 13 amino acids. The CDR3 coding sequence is TGTGCCAGTAGCACAGGGATCAGTCAGCCCCAGCATTTT. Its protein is CASSTGISQPQHF.

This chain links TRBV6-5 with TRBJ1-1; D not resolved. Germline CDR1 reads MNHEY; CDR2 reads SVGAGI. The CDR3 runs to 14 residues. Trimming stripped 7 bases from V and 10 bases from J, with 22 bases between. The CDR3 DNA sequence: TGTGCCAGCACCCCTGGAGGACGAGGGCGCGGAGCTTTCTTT. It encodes CASTPGGRGRGAFF.

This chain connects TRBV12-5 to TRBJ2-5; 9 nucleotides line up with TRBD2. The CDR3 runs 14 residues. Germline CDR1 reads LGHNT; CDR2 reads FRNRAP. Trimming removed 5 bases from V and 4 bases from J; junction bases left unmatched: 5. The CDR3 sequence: CASGTLAGVETQYF. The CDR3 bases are TGTGCTAGTGGTACCTTAGCGGGAGTAGAGACCCAGTACTTC.

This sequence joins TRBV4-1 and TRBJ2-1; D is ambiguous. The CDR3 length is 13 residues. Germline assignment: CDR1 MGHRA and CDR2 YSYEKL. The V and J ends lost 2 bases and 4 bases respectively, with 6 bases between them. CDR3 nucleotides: TGCGCCAGCAGCCAAAATACTTACAATGAGCAGTTCTTC. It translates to CASSQNTYNEQFF.

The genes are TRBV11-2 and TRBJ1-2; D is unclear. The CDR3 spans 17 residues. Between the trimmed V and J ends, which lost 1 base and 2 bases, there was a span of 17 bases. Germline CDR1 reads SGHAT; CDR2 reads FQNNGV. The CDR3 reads CASSLGGDFIPNYGYTF. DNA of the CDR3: TGTGCCAGCAGCTTAGGTGGAGACTTTATTCCGAACTATGGCTACACCTTC.

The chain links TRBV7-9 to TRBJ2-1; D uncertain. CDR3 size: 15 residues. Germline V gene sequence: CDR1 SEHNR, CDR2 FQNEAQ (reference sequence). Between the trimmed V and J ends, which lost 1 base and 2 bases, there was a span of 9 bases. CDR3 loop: CASSLGQAAYNEQFF. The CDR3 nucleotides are TGTGCCAGCAGCTTAGGGCAGGCCGCCTACAATGAGCAGTTCTTC.

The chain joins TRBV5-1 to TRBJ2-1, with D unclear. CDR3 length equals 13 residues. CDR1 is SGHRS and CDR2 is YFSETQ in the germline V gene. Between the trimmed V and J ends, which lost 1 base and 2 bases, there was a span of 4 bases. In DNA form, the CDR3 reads TGCGCCAGCAGCTTGTCCACCTACAATGAGCAGTTCTTC. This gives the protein CASSLSTYNEQFF.

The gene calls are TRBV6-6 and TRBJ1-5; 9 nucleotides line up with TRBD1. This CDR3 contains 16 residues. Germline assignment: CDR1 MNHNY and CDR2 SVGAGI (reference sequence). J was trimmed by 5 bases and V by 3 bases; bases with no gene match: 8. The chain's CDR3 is CASSYRGTGHYQPQHF. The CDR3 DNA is TGTGCCAGCAGTTATCGGGGGACAGGGCACTATCAGCCCCAGCATTTT.

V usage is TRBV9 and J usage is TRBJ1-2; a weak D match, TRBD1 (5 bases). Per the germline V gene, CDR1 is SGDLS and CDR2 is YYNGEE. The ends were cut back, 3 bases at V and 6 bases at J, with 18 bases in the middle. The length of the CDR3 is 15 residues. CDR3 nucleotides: TGTGCCAGCAGCGCCACAGGCGGTGGAAACCATGGCTACACCTTC. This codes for CASSATGGGNHGYTF.

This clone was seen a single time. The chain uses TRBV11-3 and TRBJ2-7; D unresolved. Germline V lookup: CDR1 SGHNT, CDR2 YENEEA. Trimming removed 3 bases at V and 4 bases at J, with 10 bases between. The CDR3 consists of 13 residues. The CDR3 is CASSLVLEYEQYF. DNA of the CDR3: TGTGCCAGCAGCTTGGTTCTAGAATACGAGCAGTACTTC.

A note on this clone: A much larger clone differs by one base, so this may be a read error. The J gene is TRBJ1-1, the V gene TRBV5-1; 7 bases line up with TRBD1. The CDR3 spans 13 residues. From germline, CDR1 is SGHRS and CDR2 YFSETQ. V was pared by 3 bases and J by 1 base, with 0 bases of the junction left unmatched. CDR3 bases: TGCGCCAGCAGCTGGGACAGGAACACTGAAGCTTTCTTT. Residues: CASSWDRNTEAFF.